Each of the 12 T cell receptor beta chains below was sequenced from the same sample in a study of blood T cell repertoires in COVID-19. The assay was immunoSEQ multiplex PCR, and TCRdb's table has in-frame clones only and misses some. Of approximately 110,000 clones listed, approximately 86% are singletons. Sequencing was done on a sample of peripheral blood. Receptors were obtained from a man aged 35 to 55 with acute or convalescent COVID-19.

CDR3 sequence (DNA): TGTGCCAGCAGCGAGGACAGGGTCACTGAAGCTTTCTTT. It codes for CASSEDRVTEAFF. The chain has TRBV2 and TRBJ1-1; 8 bases map to TRBD1. CDR3 length: 13 amino acids. Germline loops: CDR1 SNHLY, CDR2 FYNNEI. V dropped 6 bases and J dropped 4; count of bases not matched to a gene: 4.

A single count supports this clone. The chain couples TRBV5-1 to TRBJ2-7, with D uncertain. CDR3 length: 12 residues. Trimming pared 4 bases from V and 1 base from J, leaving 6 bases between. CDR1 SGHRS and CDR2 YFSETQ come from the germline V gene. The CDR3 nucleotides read TGCGCCAGCAGCCCGGAGTCCTACGAGCAGTACTTC. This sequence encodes CASSPESYEQYF.

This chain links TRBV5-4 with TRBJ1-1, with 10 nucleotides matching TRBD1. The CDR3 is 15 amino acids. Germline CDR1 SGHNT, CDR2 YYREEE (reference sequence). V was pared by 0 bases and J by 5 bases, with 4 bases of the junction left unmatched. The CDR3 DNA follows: TGTGCCAGCAGCTTGGGGGACAGGGGTTTTACTGAAGCTTTCTTT. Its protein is CASSLGDRGFTEAFF.

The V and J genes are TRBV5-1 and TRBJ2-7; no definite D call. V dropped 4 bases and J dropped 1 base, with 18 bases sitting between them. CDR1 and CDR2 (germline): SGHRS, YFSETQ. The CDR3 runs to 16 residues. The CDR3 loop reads CASSPKSGFISYEQYF. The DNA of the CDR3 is TGCGCCAGCAGCCCTAAGAGTGGTTTTATATCCTACGAGCAGTACTTC.

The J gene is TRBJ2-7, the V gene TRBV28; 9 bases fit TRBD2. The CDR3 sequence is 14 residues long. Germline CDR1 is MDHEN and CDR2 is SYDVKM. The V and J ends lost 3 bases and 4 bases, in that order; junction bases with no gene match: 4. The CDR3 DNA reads TGTGCCAGCAGTTTTAGTAGCGGGAGTTACGAGCAGTACTTC. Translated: CASSFSSGSYEQYF.

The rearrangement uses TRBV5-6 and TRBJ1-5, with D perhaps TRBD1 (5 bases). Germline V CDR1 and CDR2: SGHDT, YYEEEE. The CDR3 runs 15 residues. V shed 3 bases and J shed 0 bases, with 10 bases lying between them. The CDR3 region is CASSWGGGSNQPQHF. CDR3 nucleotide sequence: TGTGCCAGCAGCTGGGGGGGTGGTAGCAATCAGCCCCAGCATTTT. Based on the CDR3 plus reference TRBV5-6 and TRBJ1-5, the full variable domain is DAGVTQSPTHLIKTRGQQVTLRCSPKSGHDTVSWYQQALGQGPQFIFQYYEEEERQRGNFPDRFSGHQFPNYSSELNVNALLLGDSALYLCASSWGGGSNQPQHFGDGTRLSIL.

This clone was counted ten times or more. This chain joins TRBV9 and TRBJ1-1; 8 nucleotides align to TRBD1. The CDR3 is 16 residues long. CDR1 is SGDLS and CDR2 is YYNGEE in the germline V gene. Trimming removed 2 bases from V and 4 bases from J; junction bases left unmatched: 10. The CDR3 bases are TGTGCCAGCAGCGTTCATACAGGGGGGGTTTTCACTGAAGCTTTCTTT. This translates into CASSVHTGGVFTEAFF. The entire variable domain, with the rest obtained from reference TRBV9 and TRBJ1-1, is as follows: DSGVTQTPKHLITATGQRVTLRCSPRSGDLSVYWYQQSLDQGLQFLIQYYNGEERAKGNILERFSAQQFPDLHSELNLSSLELGDSALYFCASSVHTGGVFTEAFFGQGTRLTVV.

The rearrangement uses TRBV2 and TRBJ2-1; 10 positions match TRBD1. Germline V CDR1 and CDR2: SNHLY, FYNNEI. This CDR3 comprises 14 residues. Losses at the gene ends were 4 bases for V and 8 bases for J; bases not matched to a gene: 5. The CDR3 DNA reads TGTGCCAGCAGTGTGAGACAGGGGGCCGATGAGCAGTTCTTC. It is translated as CASSVRQGADEQFF.

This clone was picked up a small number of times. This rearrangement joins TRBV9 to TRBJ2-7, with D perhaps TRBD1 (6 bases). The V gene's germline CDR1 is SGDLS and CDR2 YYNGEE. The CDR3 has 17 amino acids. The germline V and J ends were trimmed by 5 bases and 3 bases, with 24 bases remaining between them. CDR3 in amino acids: CASSEGWDMIPNYEQYF. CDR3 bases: TGTGCCAGCAGTGAGGGATGGGACATGATCCCCAACTACGAGCAGTACTTC.

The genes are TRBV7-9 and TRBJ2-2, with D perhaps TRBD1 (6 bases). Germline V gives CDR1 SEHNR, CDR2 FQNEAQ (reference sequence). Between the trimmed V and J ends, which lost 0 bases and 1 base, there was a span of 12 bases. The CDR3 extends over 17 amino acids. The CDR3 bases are TGTGCCAGCAGCTTAGCCTGGGGGCGAATGAACACCGGGGAGCTGTTTTTT. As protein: CASSLAWGRMNTGELFF.

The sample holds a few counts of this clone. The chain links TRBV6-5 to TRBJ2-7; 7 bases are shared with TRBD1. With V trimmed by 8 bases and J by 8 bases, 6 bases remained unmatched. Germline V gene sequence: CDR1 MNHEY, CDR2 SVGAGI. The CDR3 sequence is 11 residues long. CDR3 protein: CASRRGNQQYF. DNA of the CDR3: TGTGCCAGCCGCAGGGGGAATCAGCAGTACTTC.

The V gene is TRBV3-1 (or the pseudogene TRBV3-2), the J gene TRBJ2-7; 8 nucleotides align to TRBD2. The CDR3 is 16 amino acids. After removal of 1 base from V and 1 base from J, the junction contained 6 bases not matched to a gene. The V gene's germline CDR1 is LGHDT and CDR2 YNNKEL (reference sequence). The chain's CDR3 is CASSQGSSGFSYEQYF. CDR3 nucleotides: TGTGCCAGCAGCCAAGGGTCTAGCGGGTTTTCCTACGAGCAGTACTTC.